Each of the 22 T cell receptor beta chains below was sequenced from the same sample in a study of OX40 agonist ivuxolimab in advanced cancers. Libraries were prepared by immunoSEQ multiplex PCR; TCRdb keeps only in-frame clonotypes and omits some of them. This sample yields tens of thousands of clones, of which approximately 81% are seen a single time; 15% to 20% belongs to the top ten. The sample consisted of CD4+ or CD8+ T cells sorted from blood, taken in a trial of the OX40 agonist ivuxolimab. All receptors come from an adult with an advanced solid tumor such as melanoma, head and neck, liver or kidney cancer.

This sequence joins TRBV28 and TRBJ2-1; 9 bases match TRBD1. The CDR3 spans 16 residues. J gave up 7 bases and V 6 bases, and 13 bases lay outside the gene matches. Per the germline V gene, CDR1 is MDHEN and CDR2 is SYDVKM. The CDR3 region has the DNA TGTGCCAGCAGCCTCCCCGGGACAGGGCCAGGGAATGAGCAGTTCTTC. This translates into CASSLPGTGPGNEQFF.

This clone occurred a few times. The genes are TRBV6-5 and TRBJ1-5; unclear D gene. Deletions cut 5 bases from V and 0 bases from J, with 8 bases between. This CDR3 spans 14 amino acids. The V gene's germline CDR1 is MNHEY and CDR2 SVGAGI. CDR3 in amino acids: CASSLRHSNQPQHF. The DNA of the CDR3 is TGTGCCAGCAGTCTCCGTCATAGCAATCAGCCCCAGCATTTT.

The chain combines TRBV27 with TRBJ2-3; the match to TRBD2 covers 11 bases. The CDR3 has 16 amino acids. Germline V gene data show CDR1 as MNHEY and CDR2 as SMNVEV (reference sequence). The V and J ends lost 5 bases and 2 bases, in that order; junction bases with no gene match: 6. The CDR3 nucleotides are TGTGCCAGCAGTCCCCTAGCGGGAGGAACCACAGATACGCAGTATTTT. Amino acid sequence: CASSPLAGGTTDTQYF.

V usage is TRBV6-6 and J usage is TRBJ2-5; 10 positions agree with TRBD2. CDR1 is MNHNY, CDR2 SVGAGI, per germline (reference sequence). J was trimmed by 2 bases and V by 4 bases; bases with no gene match: 4. CDR3 size: 15 residues. The CDR3 sequence: CASSLRTSGQETQYF. Here the CDR3 DNA reads TGTGCCAGCAGTTTAAGGACTAGCGGACAAGAGACCCAGTACTTC.

The chain uses TRBV25-1 and TRBJ1-6; no firm D call. The CDR3 is made up of 16 amino acids. With 5 bases removed from V and 10 bases from J, the gap between germline ends came to 21 bases. The V gene's germline CDR1 is MGHDK and CDR2 SYGVNS. The CDR3 sequence is CASSPRVSGLNSPLHF. CDR3 DNA sequence: TGTGCCAGCAGTCCAAGGGTGTCAGGCTTGAACTCACCCCTCCACTTT.

The chain recombines TRBV5-1 with TRBJ2-6; D is ambiguous. Between the trimmed V and J ends, which lost 1 base and 0 bases, there was a span of 8 bases. This CDR3 contains 16 residues. Germline V gene sequence: CDR1 SGHRS, CDR2 YFSETQ. The CDR3 sequence: CASSLLDSSGANVLTF. The CDR3 DNA follows: TGCGCCAGCAGCTTGCTCGATAGCTCTGGGGCCAACGTCCTGACTTTC.

The gene calls are TRBV29-1 and TRBJ2-3, with 10 bases lining up with TRBD1. The CDR3 extends over 12 amino acids. V gave up 7 bases and J gave up 4 bases; unmatched junction bases: 2. Per germline, CDR1 SQVTM and CDR2 ANQGSEA. This CDR3 is CSGDRGPDTQYF. The DNA of the CDR3 is TGCAGCGGCGACAGGGGGCCAGATACGCAGTATTTT.

The gene calls are TRBV11-3 and TRBJ2-7; no clear D. The ends were cut back, 2 bases at V and 4 bases at J, with 15 bases in the middle. This CDR3 has 15 residues. Germline CDR1 and CDR2: SGHNT and YENEEA. The CDR3 DNA reads TGTGCCAGCAGCTTATCTACTGGGATTTTTTACGAGCAGTACTTC. This gives the protein CASSLSTGIFYEQYF. Full variable domain (missing parts from reference TRBV11-3 and TRBJ2-7): EAGVVQSPRYKIIEKKQPVAFWCNPISGHNTLYWYLQNLGQGPELLIRYENEEAVDDSQLPKDRFSAERLKGVDSTLKIQPAELGDSAVYLCASSLSTGIFYEQYFGPGTRLTVT.

The V call is TRBV6-5, the J call TRBJ1-5, with 8 bases lining up with TRBD1. Germline loops: CDR1 MNHEY, CDR2 SVGAGI. This CDR3 comprises 13 residues. With V trimmed by 5 bases and J by 5 bases, 2 bases remained unmatched. The CDR3 is CASSGQGDQPQHF. CDR3 sequence (DNA): TGTGCCAGCAGTGGACAGGGCGATCAGCCCCAGCATTTT.

This clone was found a few times. The gene calls are TRBV19 and TRBJ2-2; 7 bases match TRBD1. V shed 10 bases, J shed 0 bases, and the junction held 11 bases outside the gene matches. Germline CDR1 is LNHDA and CDR2 is SQIVND (reference sequence). This CDR3 is 16 amino acids long. The CDR3 DNA reads as TGTGCCACCGAAGGGGGACAGTTCGCGAACACCGGGGAGCTGTTTTTT. Translated: CATEGGQFANTGELFF.

The CDR3 region is CASSLSPGQPYEQYF. CDR3 sequence (DNA): TGTGCCAGCAGCTTAAGCCCCGGGCAGCCCTACGAGCAGTACTTC. The V call is TRBV11-2, the J call TRBJ2-7; D ambiguous. V was trimmed by 2 bases and J by 2 bases, leaving 13 bases between them. This CDR3 has 15 amino acids. From germline, CDR1 is SGHAT and CDR2 FQNNGV.

This chain links TRBV4-1 with TRBJ2-3, with 9 nucleotides matching TRBD2. V was pared by 5 bases and J by 6 bases, with 9 bases of the junction left unmatched. This CDR3 region has 15 residues. Germline-derived CDR1 and CDR2 are MGHRA and YSYEKL. The CDR3 sequence is CASSLGSGSVDTQYF. CDR3 nucleotides: TGCGCCAGCAGCTTGGGTAGCGGGAGCGTGGATACGCAGTATTTT.

CDR3 protein: CASSKPRHSGHEQFF. The CDR3 nucleotides read TGTGCCAGCAGCAAACCCCGGCATTCGGGGCATGAGCAGTTCTTC. The genes are TRBV21-1 and TRBJ2-1. TRBV21-1 is a known pseudogene. The CDR3 extends over 15 amino acids.

J is TRBJ2-3 and V is TRBV19; D perhaps matches TRBD1 (5 bases). V shed 0 bases and J shed 4 bases, with 14 bases lying between them. Germline V lookup: CDR1 LNHDA, CDR2 SQIVND (reference sequence). There are 16 residues in the CDR3. The CDR3: CASSIDRSGISDTQYF. As DNA, the CDR3 is TGTGCCAGTAGTATAGATAGGTCAGGGATATCAGATACGCAGTATTTT. Full variable domain (rest looked up from reference TRBV19 and TRBJ2-3): DGGITQSPKYLFRKEGQNVTLSCEQNLNHDAMYWYRQDPGQGLRLIYYSQIVNDFQKGDIAEGYSVSREKKESFPLTVTSAQKNPTAFYLCASSIDRSGISDTQYFGPGTRLTVL.

The chain uses TRBV19 and TRBJ2-7; TRBD1 aligns across 8 bases. V dropped 4 bases and J dropped 1; count of bases not matched to a gene: 9. The CDR3 consists of 16 residues. CDR1 is LNHDA and CDR2 is SQIVND in the germline V gene (reference sequence). The CDR3 DNA sequence: TGTGCCAGTAGTACCTCCGACAGGGGAATTTCCTACGAGCAGTACTTC. It specifies CASSTSDRGISYEQYF. Looking up the rest from reference TRBV19 and TRBJ2-7 gives the full variable domain: DGGITQSPKYLFRKEGQNVTLSCEQNLNHDAMYWYRQDPGQGLRLIYYSQIVNDFQKGDIAEGYSVSREKKESFPLTVTSAQKNPTAFYLCASSTSDRGISYEQYFGPGTRLTVT.

The rearrangement uses TRBV19 and TRBJ1-2; TRBD1 agrees at 7 bases. Germline V gives CDR1 LNHDA, CDR2 SQIVND (reference sequence). The CDR3 consists of 16 residues. Losses at the gene ends were 9 bases for V and 2 bases for J; bases not matched to a gene: 15. This CDR3 is CASVSREGARNYGYTF. The CDR3 DNA reads TGTGCCAGCGTGAGTCGGGAGGGGGCTCGGAACTATGGCTACACCTTC.

CDR3 sequence (DNA): TGTGCCAGCAGCTGGACAGGGATTGGCGACGAGCAGTACTTC. It yields the protein CASSWTGIGDEQYF. The chain carries TRBV7-9 and TRBJ2-7; 8 nucleotides align to TRBD1. The germline gives CDR1 SEHNR, CDR2 FQNEAQ (reference sequence). The V gene end was trimmed by 4 bases and the J gene end by 5 bases; junction bases not matched to a gene: 7. The length of the CDR3 is 14 residues.

The rearrangement links TRBV19 to TRBJ2-7; D ambiguous. Trimming stripped 3 bases from V and 3 bases from J, with 6 bases between. Germline CDR1 and CDR2: LNHDA and SQIVND (reference sequence). The length of the CDR3 is 12 residues. For the CDR3, the DNA is TGTGCCAGTAGTATGGACGGCTACGAGCAGTACTTC. This gives the protein CASSMDGYEQYF.

The chain recombines TRBV21-1 with TRBJ2-4; the table names TRBD1, a call not compared with the DNA. TRBV21-1 is designated a pseudogene. The CDR3 is 17 residues long. The DNA of the CDR3 is TGTGCCAGCAGCAAAGAGTGGGCACTGGAAGGATTTAACATTCAGTACTTC. Translation gives CASSKEWALEGFNIQYF.

The V call is TRBV2, the J call TRBJ1-4, with D maybe TRBD1 (5 bases). The ends were cut back, 6 bases at V and 6 bases at J, with 14 bases in the middle. This CDR3 spans 14 amino acids. Germline V gene data show CDR1 as SNHLY and CDR2 as FYNNEI. This chain's CDR3 is CASRRSGLDEKLFF. The CDR3 DNA sequence: TGTGCCAGCAGGCGGTCAGGGTTGGATGAAAAACTGTTTTTT. The full variable domain, completed using reference TRBV2 and TRBJ1-4, is EPEVTQTPSHQVTQMGQEVILRCVPISNHLYFYWYRQILGQKVEFLVSFYNNEISEKSEIFDDQFSVERPDGSNFTLKIRSTKLEDSAMYFCASRRSGLDEKLFFGSGTQLSVL.

The rearrangement uses TRBV5-6 and TRBJ2-4; D might be TRBD1 (6 bases). V was cut by 4 bases and J by 0 bases, with 14 bases left in between. The germline CDR1 and CDR2 sequences are SGHDT and YYEEEE. The CDR3 is made up of 16 amino acids. The CDR3 coding sequence is TGTGCCAGCAGCGCCTACAGGGCCCAAGCCAAAAACATTCAGTACTTC. This gives the protein CASSAYRAQAKNIQYF.

This clone has just a few counts. The V call is TRBV6-5, the J call TRBJ1-2; D unresolved. The CDR3 loop spans 14 amino acids. The V end lost 6 bases, the J end lost 8 bases, and 19 bases lay between the germline ends. In germline, CDR1 is MNHEY, CDR2 SVGAGI. CDR3 nucleotides: TGTGCCAGCAGATCACCGGGAGATAAACCGGGCTACACCTTC. This codes for CASRSPGDKPGYTF.